These 10 T cell receptor beta chains share one sample of origin, sequenced in a study of vaccination and CD4 T cells after COVID-19. Treatment described: roughly 10-day PBMC culture with coronavirus spike peptide pools or control peptides (ViraFEST assay). The Oncomine TCR Beta short-read assay sequenced DNA from cultured CD4+ T cells. TCRdb re-analysed the PCR reads in MiXCR, keeping a single row per CDR3 protein. In the table there are some 15,000 distinct CDR3 sequences, 43% of which are singletons. These receptors have no known antigen. Source material: cultured CD4+ T cells from blood. The source is a human donor with COVID-19.

The sample holds a few counts of this clonotype. The V and J genes are TRBV7-2 and TRBJ2-3; 10 positions match TRBD2. CDR3 length: 18 residues. J gave up 2 bases and V 2 bases, and 10 bases lay outside the gene matches. The V gene's germline CDR1 is SGHTA and CDR2 FQGNSA. The DNA of the CDR3 is TGTGCCAGCAGCTTAAGTGGATCTAGCGGGGGATTCACAGATACGCAGTATTTT. The encoded protein is CASSLSGSSGGFTDTQYF.

This clonotype occurred a few times. The chain recombines TRBV20-1 with TRBJ1-5; D not certain. With 0 bases removed from V and 0 bases from J, the gap between germline ends came to 12 bases. The CDR3 consists of 16 residues. Germline V lookup: CDR1 DFQATT, CDR2 SNEGSKA (reference sequence). In nucleotides, the CDR3 is TGCAGTGCTAGAGATCTGGCACTTGCTAGCAATCAGCCCCAGCATTTT. Its protein product is CSARDLALASNQPQHF.

The V gene is TRBV5-4, the J gene TRBJ2-7, with 8 bases aligning to TRBD2. J gave up 5 bases and V 0 bases, and 1 base lay outside the gene matches. Germline V gives CDR1 SGHNT, CDR2 YYREEE (reference sequence). This CDR3 has 13 amino acids. CDR3 sequence: CASSLAGGDEQYF. The CDR3 nucleotides read TGTGCCAGCAGCTTGGCGGGGGGGGACGAGCAGTACTTC.

This clonotype has just a few counts. The chain uses TRBV6-1 and TRBJ1-1, with 7 bases aligning to TRBD1. The trim removed 6 bases at V and 0 bases at J, leaving 7 bases unmatched. The CDR3 covers 15 residues. Germline V gene sequence: CDR1 MNHNS, CDR2 SASEGT. CDR3 amino acids: CASRPAGQVNTEAFF. DNA for the CDR3: TGTGCCAGCAGACCCGCTGGACAGGTGAACACTGAAGCTTTCTTT.

This chain uses TRBV7-6 with TRBJ1-5, with a weak D call TRBD1 (5 bases). Germline V CDR1 and CDR2: SGHVS, FNYEAQ. This CDR3 comprises 14 residues. The ends were cut back, 1 base at V and 6 bases at J, with 10 bases in the middle. CDR3 DNA: TGTGCCAGCAGCTTAGGGGCAGGGAGTCAGCCCCAGCATTTT. It yields the protein CASSLGAGSQPQHF.

The chain uses TRBV20-1 and TRBJ1-5; a weak D match, TRBD1 (5 bases). Germline CDR1 DFQATT, CDR2 SNEGSKA (reference sequence). The CDR3 is 15 amino acids. V was pared by 1 base and J by 1 base, with 11 bases between. The CDR3 sequence: CSARAAQGSNQPQHF. Here the CDR3 DNA reads TGCAGTGCTAGAGCGGCCCAGGGCAGCAATCAGCCCCAGCATTTT.

The chain couples TRBV4-3 to TRBJ1-3; D uncertain. This CDR3 contains 16 residues. The V end was cut by 1 base, the J end by 2 bases, with 12 bases between. Germline assignment: CDR1 LGHNA and CDR2 YSLEER. The CDR3 sequence is CASSQAPGQTGNTIYF. For the CDR3, the DNA is TGCGCCAGCAGCCAAGCTCCCGGCCAGACTGGAAACACCATATATTTT.

This clonotype was counted a few times. V gene TRBV7-9 combines with J gene TRBJ1-1; D is undetermined. Trimming pared 3 bases from V and 6 bases from J, leaving 8 bases between. Germline V gives CDR1 SEHNR, CDR2 FQNEAQ (reference sequence). CDR3 length: 12 residues. CDR3 sequence: CASSFSDAEAFF. CDR3 bases: TGTGCCAGCAGCTTTTCGGACGCTGAAGCTTTCTTT.

The chain couples TRBV2 to TRBJ2-3; D not resolved. Trimming cost V 4 bases and J 4 bases, with 12 bases left between them. CDR3 length: 14 residues. Germline CDR1 is SNHLY and CDR2 is FYNNEI. CDR3 residues: CASSVRHMADTQYF. For the CDR3, the DNA is TGTGCCAGCAGTGTCAGGCATATGGCAGATACGCAGTATTTT.

The genes are TRBV24-1 and TRBJ1-1, with a tentative D call TRBD1 (6 bases). Trimming left V 3 bases short and J 8 bases short, with 12 bases between. This CDR3 is 13 amino acids long. The germline V gene encodes CDR1 KGHDR and CDR2 SFDVKD. In nucleotides, the CDR3 is TGTGCCACCAGTGATCTAGAGGGGGGGGAAGCTTTCTTT. Translated, it gives CATSDLEGGEAFF.